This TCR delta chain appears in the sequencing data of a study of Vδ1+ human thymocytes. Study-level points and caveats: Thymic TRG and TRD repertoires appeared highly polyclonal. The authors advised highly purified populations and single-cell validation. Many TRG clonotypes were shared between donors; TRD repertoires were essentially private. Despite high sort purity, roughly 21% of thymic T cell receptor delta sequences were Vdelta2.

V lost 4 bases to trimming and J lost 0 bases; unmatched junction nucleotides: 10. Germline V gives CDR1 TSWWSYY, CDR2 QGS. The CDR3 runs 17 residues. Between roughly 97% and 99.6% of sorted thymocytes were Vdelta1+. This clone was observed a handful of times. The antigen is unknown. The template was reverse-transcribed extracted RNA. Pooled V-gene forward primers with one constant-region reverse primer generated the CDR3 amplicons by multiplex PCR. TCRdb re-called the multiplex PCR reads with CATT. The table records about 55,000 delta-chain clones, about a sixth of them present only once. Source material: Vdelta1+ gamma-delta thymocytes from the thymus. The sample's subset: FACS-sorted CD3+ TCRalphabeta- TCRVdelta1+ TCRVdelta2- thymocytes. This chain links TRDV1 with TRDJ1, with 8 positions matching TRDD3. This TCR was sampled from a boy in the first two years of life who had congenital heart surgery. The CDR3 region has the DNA TGTGCTCTTGGGGTCCACCCCATACTGGGGGACACCGATAAACTCATCTTT. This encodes CALGVHPILGDTDKLIF.